The rows below give T cell receptor beta chains drawn from one sample of a study of Graves' ophthalmopathy and Graves' hyperthyroidism. TCRdb reanalysed the multiplex PCR reads using MiXCR and keeps one entry per CDR3 protein. The sample yields approximately 160,000 distinct CDR3 sequences, about 40% seen once. The sequenced material came from peripheral blood. These receptors all stem from a middle-aged woman with Graves' ophthalmopathy. The CDR3 runs from the conserved cysteine through the conserved F or W.

v_gene	j_gene	CDR3aa
TRBV11-2	TRBJ2-7	CASSLPGGEQYF
TRBV6-4	TRBJ1-1	CASSPGTGSPRSRTEAFF
TRBV19	TRBJ2-7	CASSITSGSSYEQYF
TRBV12-3/TRBV12-4	TRBJ2-5	CASSPVRKAQYF
TRBV19	TRBJ1-1	CASERGPRTEAFF
TRBV6-5	TRBJ2-1	CASSTPGTSGRGSYNEQFF
TRBV28	TRBJ1-2	CASHRPASLLWTF
TRBV28	TRBJ1-2	CASSGGTTVTGYTF
TRBV28	TRBJ2-2	CAGRGANTGELFF
TRBV28	TRBJ2-2	CASSSVGLAGASGGELFF
TRBV27	TRBJ2-5	CASARRLARGETQYF
TRBV6-1	TRBJ2-7	CASREKTSGFYEQYF
TRBV9	TRBJ2-2	CASSPRGGNTGELFF
TRBV7-8	TRBJ2-3	CASSSGQNRWTDTQYF
TRBV12-3/TRBV12-4	TRBJ2-5	CASNGRGGETQYF
TRBV12-3/TRBV12-4	TRBJ1-2	CASSRDTLYGYTF
TRBV9	TRBJ1-3	CASSATTGNTIYF
TRBV19	TRBJ1-2	CASSMGSFYGYTF
TRBV5-5	TRBJ2-2	CASSLALAGVTGELFF
TRBV6-5	TRBJ2-5	CASSSIAGEETQYF
TRBV12-3/TRBV12-4	TRBJ1-1	CAIAYSWGMGGTEAFF
TRBV7-2	TRBJ2-7	CASSEISGTSYEQYF
TRBV6-4	TRBJ1-2	CASKGEPTGAPNYGYTF
TRBV15	TRBJ2-5	CATSGNGGETQYF
TRBV7-2	TRBJ2-3	CASSTGGGTDTQYF
TRBV7-3	TRBJ2-6	CASSLGPGANVLTF
TRBV6-2/TRBV6-3	TRBJ2-7	CASSYPRTAFYEQYF
TRBV7-2	TRBJ1-5	CASSPNGRNQPQHF
TRBV11-2	TRBJ2-5	CASRGSGETQYF
TRBV29-1	TRBJ2-7	CSARTSGSYEQYF
TRBV27	TRBJ2-2	CASSPKTGGANTGELFF
TRBV6-2/TRBV6-3	TRBJ2-7	CASSYSFQGNHEQYF